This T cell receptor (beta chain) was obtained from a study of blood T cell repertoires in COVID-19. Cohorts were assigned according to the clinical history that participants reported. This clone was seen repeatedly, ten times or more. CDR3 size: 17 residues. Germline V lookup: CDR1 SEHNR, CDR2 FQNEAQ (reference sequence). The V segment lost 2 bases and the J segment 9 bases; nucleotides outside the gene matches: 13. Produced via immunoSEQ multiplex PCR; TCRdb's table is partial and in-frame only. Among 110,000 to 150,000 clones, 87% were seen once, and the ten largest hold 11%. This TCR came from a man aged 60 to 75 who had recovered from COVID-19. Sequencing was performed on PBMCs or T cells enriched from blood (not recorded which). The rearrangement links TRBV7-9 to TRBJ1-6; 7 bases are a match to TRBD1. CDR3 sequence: CASSLHERQGFFSPLHF. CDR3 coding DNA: TGTGCCAGCAGCTTACATGAGAGACAGGGTTTTTTTTCACCCCTCCACTTT.